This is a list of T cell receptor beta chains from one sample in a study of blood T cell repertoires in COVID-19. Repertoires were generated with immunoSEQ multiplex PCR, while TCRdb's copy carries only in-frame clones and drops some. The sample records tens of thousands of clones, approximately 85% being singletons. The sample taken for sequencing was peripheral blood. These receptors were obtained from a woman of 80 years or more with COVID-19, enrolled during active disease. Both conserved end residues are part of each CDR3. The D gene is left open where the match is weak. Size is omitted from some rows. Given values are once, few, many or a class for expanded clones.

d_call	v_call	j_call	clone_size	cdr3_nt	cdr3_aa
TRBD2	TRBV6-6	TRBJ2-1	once	TGTGCCAGCAGACGACTAGCGGGACCCAATGAGCAGTTCTTC	CASRRLAGPNEQFF
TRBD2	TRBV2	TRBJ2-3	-	TGTGCCAGCAGTGTTAGTTGGATAGCGGGGGGGCAAGATACGCAGTATTTT	CASSVSWIAGGQDTQYF
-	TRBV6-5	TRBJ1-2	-	TGTGCCAGCAGTTTAGATGGCGGGGGGCTTTATGGCTACACCTTC	CASSLDGGGLYGYTF
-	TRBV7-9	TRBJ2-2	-	TGTGCCAGCAGCTTAGTAGACACCGGGGAGCTGTTTTTT	CASSLVDTGELFF
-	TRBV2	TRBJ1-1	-	TGTGCCAGCAGTGACGAGACTGAAGCTTTCTTT	CASSDETEAFF
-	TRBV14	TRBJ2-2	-	TGTGCCAGCAGCCAACTTAAATCCGGGGTCGGGGAGCTGTTTTTT	CASSQLKSGVGELFF
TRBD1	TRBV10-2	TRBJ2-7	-	TGCGCCAGCAGTGAAGAGGGGGCGGGCTACGAGCAGTACTTC	CASSEEGAGYEQYF
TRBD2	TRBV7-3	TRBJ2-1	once	TGTGCCAGCAGCATTCAGACTAGCTCTTCGGATGAGCAGTTCTTC	CASSIQTSSSDEQFF
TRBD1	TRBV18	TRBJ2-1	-	TGTGCCAGCTCACCATTCAGGGGGCCTGCGAATGAGCAGTTCTTC	CASSPFRGPANEQFF
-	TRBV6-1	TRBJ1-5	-	TGTGCCAGCAGTGAAACCCGACAGGTTTGGCAGCCCCAGCATTTT	CASSETRQVWQPQHF
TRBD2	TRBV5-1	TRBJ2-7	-	TGCGCCAGCGGGGGGGACTTCTCCTACGAGCAGTACTTC	CASGGDFSYEQYF
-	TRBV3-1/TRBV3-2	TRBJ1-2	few	TGTGCCAGCAGCCAACAGGGGACGGTTGGCTACACCTTC	CASSQQGTVGYTF
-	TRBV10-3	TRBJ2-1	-	TGTGCCATCAGTTATCAAGACAGCAATGAGCAGTTCTTC	CAISYQDSNEQFF
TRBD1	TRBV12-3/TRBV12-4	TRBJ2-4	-	TGTGCCAGCAGTATCACAGGGGATGGCATTCAGTACTTC	CASSITGDGIQYF
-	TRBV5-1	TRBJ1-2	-	TGCGCCAGCAGCTTGTACGGGGGCTACACCTTC	CASSLYGGYTF
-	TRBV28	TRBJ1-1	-	TGTGCCAGCAGTCCCGAACAGGGTGGATCGGCTGAAGCTTTCTTT	CASSPEQGGSAEAFF
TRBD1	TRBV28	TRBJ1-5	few	TGTGCCAGCAGTTTTGACAGGGCGCCCCAGCATTTT	CASSFDRAPQHF
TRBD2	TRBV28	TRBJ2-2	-	TGTGCCAGCAGGACAGGCGTAGCGGGGAGAGCCGACTATAGTACCGGGGAGCTGTTTTTT	CASRTGVAGRADYSTGELFF
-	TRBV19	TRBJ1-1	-	TGTGCCAGTAGGTTGGCGGTATTGAACACTGAAGCTTTCTTT	CASRLAVLNTEAFF
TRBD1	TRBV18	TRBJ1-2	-	TGTGCCAGCTCACTCAACAGGGGTGACGGCTACACCTTC	CASSLNRGDGYTF
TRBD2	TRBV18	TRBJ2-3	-	TGTGCCAGCTCAGTGGCGGGGGGGACCACAGATACGCAGTATTTT	CASSVAGGTTDTQYF
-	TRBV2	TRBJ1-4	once	TGTGCCAGCCGGGTACCGCAAACAACTAATGAAAAACTGTTTTTT	CASRVPQTTNEKLFF
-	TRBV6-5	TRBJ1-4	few	TGTGCCAGCAGTTACACGGGGGCAACTAATGAAAAACTGTTTTTT	CASSYTGATNEKLFF
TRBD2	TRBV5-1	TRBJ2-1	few	TGCGCCAGCAGCTTATTAGCGGGATTCACCTACAATGAGCAGTTCTTC	CASSLLAGFTYNEQFF
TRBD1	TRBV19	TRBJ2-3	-	TGTGCCAGTAGTTCGACAGGGGGGAGGACAGATACGCAGTATTTT	CASSSTGGRTDTQYF
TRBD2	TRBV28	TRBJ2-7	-	TGTGCCAGCAGTTTTTATCTAGCGGGAGGAGACGAGCAGTACTTC	CASSFYLAGGDEQYF
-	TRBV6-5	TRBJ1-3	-	TGTGCCAGCAGTTATAACAGGGTTTCTGGAAACACCATATATTTT	CASSYNRVSGNTIYF
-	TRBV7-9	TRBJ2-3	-	TGTGCCAGCAGCTTAGGGGCTCTAAGGACAGATACGCAGTATTTT	CASSLGALRTDTQYF
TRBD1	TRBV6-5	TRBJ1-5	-	TGTGCCAGCAGGGGACAGGTTGATCAGCCCCAGCATTTT	CASRGQVDQPQHF
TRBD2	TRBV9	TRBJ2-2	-	TGTGCCAGCAGCGTATGGCCCGGGACTAGCGCGAACACCGGGGAGCTGTTTTTT	CASSVWPGTSANTGELFF
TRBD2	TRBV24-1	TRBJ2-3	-	TGTGCCACCAGTGATCGGGAGGCGGCTGCCACAGATACGCAGTATTTT	CATSDREAAATDTQYF
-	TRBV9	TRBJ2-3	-	TGTGCCAGCAGCGTGACAGCCATCAGCACAGATACGCAGTATTTT	CASSVTAISTDTQYF
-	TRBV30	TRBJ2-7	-	TGTGCCTGGAGAGCCCAACCCCCGGGACTCCTCCTCAACTTC	CAWRAQPPGLLLNF
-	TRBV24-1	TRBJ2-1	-	TGTGCCACCAGTGATTTGGTCCCTGCCGGCTCCTACAATGAGCAGTTCTTC	CATSDLVPAGSYNEQFF
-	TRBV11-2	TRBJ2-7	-	TGTGCCAGCAGCTTAGACAGGGTTGGCGAGCAGTACTTC	CASSLDRVGEQYF
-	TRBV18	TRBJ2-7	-	TGTGCCAGCTCACCTGCGGGACAGAGCTCCTACGAGCAGTACTTC	CASSPAGQSSYEQYF
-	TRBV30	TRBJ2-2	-	TGTGCCTGGAGTCTCGGGGGGCCCGGGGAGCTGTTTTTT	CAWSLGGPGELFF
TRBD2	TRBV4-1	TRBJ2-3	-	TGCGCCAGCAGCCAAGATAACGGCGGGGGAGCAACAGATACGCAGTATTTT	CASSQDNGGGATDTQYF
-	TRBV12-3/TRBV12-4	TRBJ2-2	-	TGTGCCAGCATGTGGGAGGCCGGGGAGCTGTTTTTT	CASMWEAGELFF
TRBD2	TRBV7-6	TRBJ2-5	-	TGTGCCAGCAGCTCCGCGCCCCTAGCGGGGGGTCTGACGCATAGAGAGACCCAGTACTTC	CASSSAPLAGGLTHRETQYF
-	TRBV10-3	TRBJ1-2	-	TGTGCCATCAGTGATCAACTCGCGACGGGTGGCTACACCTTC	CAISDQLATGGYTF
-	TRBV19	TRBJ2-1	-	TGTGCCAGTAGTATAGTTGAGTACAATGAGCAGTTCTTC	CASSIVEYNEQFF
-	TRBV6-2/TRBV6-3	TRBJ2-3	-	TGTGCCAGCAGTTACCGGGTGAGCACAGATACGCAGTATTTT	CASSYRVSTDTQYF
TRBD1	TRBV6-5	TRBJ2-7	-	TGTGCCAGCAGCCCAGGGACAGGGACCGAGCAGTACTTC	CASSPGTGTEQYF
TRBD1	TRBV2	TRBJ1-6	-	TGTGCCAGCAGGGCTACAGGGGGCGAATCACCCCTCCACTTT	CASRATGGESPLHF
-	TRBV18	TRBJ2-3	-	TGTGCCAGCTCACCAACAGGGCTGGGAGATACGCAGTATTTT	CASSPTGLGDTQYF
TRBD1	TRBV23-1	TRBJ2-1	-	TGCGCCAGCACCCGGGACAGGAGGAGCTCCTACAATGAGCAGTTCTTC	CASTRDRRSSYNEQFF